Listed below are T cell receptor beta chains from one sample, sequenced in a study of cytomegalovirus exposure and HLA in healthy donors. Measured with immunoSEQ multiplex PCR; TCRdb has only the in-frame clones, and not every one. Of more than 150,000 clones in the sample, approximately 83% are singletons; the top ten hold approximately 8.5%. The sample taken for sequencing was PBMCs. Receptors originate from a man between 18 and 35 years old in good health and CMV-seropositive. The CDR3 runs from the conserved cysteine through the conserved F or W. Each record gives: D gene, clone size, J gene, V gene, CDR3 DNA, CDR3 protein. D genes are given only for firm matches. Clone size appears in some rows only: once, few, many, or a class for an expanded clone.

D gene: TRBD2; clone size: .; J gene: TRBJ2-1; V gene: TRBV7-9; CDR3 DNA: TGTGCCAGCAGGGGGAATAGCGGGGGGGCCGGTAATGAGCAGTTCTTC; CDR3 protein: CASRGNSGGAGNEQFF
D gene: .; clone size: .; J gene: TRBJ1-6; V gene: TRBV6-5; CDR3 DNA: TGTGCCAGCAGTTACCGCACAGGGTATGATTCACCCCTCCACTTT; CDR3 protein: CASSYRTGYDSPLHF
D gene: .; clone size: .; J gene: TRBJ2-1; V gene: TRBV27; CDR3 DNA: TGTGCCAGCAGTTTCCTTTTCTCCTACAATGAGCAGTTCTTC; CDR3 protein: CASSFLFSYNEQFF
D gene: TRBD1; clone size: .; J gene: TRBJ2-1; V gene: TRBV11-2; CDR3 DNA: TGTGCCAGCAGCTCCCGGGACAGCGTGTACAATGAGCAGTTCTTC; CDR3 protein: CASSSRDSVYNEQFF
D gene: TRBD2; clone size: .; J gene: TRBJ2-1; V gene: TRBV5-1; CDR3 DNA: TGCGCCAGCAGCGGCGGGGGGGCCGAGAACAATGAGCAGTTCTTC; CDR3 protein: CASSGGGAENNEQFF
D gene: TRBD2; clone size: .; J gene: TRBJ2-3; V gene: TRBV11-2; CDR3 DNA: TGTGCCAGCAGCTCATACAAACTAGCGGGGGGGACAGATACGCAGTATTTT; CDR3 protein: CASSSYKLAGGTDTQYF
D gene: TRBD1; clone size: .; J gene: TRBJ2-2; V gene: TRBV5-4; CDR3 DNA: TGTGCCAGCAGCCGGGACAGGGTAACCACCGGGGAGCTGTTTTTT; CDR3 protein: CASSRDRVTTGELFF
D gene: TRBD1; clone size: .; J gene: TRBJ1-2; V gene: TRBV13; CDR3 DNA: TGTGCCAGCAGCCAGGACAGGGGAGTATATGGCTACACCTTC; CDR3 protein: CASSQDRGVYGYTF
D gene: TRBD2; clone size: .; J gene: TRBJ2-7; V gene: TRBV11-2; CDR3 DNA: TGTGCCAGCAGCCCGCATCGGACTAGAGACGAGCAGTACTTC; CDR3 protein: CASSPHRTRDEQYF
D gene: TRBD2; clone size: .; J gene: TRBJ2-3; V gene: TRBV11-3; CDR3 DNA: TGTGCCAGCAGCTCCCCGACTAGCGGGGGGCCCACAGATACGCAGTATTTT; CDR3 protein: CASSSPTSGGPTDTQYF
D gene: TRBD1; clone size: .; J gene: TRBJ2-7; V gene: TRBV19; CDR3 DNA: TGTGCCAGTAGTACCTTAGGTGCTTGGGGACAGGGGGCAGGCGAGCAGTACTTC; CDR3 protein: CASSTLGAWGQGAGEQYF
D gene: .; clone size: once; J gene: TRBJ1-1; V gene: TRBV15; CDR3 DNA: TGTGCCACCAGCAGAGATCCCCCCGGCGGGCTGAACACTGAAGCTTTCTTT; CDR3 protein: CATSRDPPGGLNTEAFF
D gene: .; clone size: .; J gene: TRBJ1-1; V gene: TRBV14; CDR3 DNA: TGTGCCAGCAGCCAAGATTTAGGGGTAGGTCGTGAAGCTTTCTTT; CDR3 protein: CASSQDLGVGREAFF
D gene: .; clone size: .; J gene: TRBJ2-7; V gene: TRBV6-1; CDR3 DNA: TGTGCCAGCAGTGAAGTGGCAGGCTCCTACGAGCAGTACTTC; CDR3 protein: CASSEVAGSYEQYF
D gene: TRBD1; clone size: .; J gene: TRBJ1-2; V gene: TRBV29-1; CDR3 DNA: TGCAGCGTTCTCTCTGAGGACAGGGTCTATGGCTACACCTTC; CDR3 protein: CSVLSEDRVYGYTF
D gene: .; clone size: .; J gene: TRBJ2-7; V gene: TRBV5-8; CDR3 DNA: TGTGCCAGCAGCCCGGCGGTCGAGCAGTACTTC; CDR3 protein: CASSPAVEQYF
D gene: .; clone size: .; J gene: TRBJ2-2; V gene: TRBV27; CDR3 DNA: TGTGCCAGCAGTTCCCCCGGCGGGGAGCTGTTTTTT; CDR3 protein: CASSSPGGELFF
D gene: .; clone size: .; J gene: TRBJ1-6; V gene: TRBV4-1; CDR3 DNA: TGCGCCAGCAGCCACCCGGCCGAGGGAAGTTCACCCCTCCACTTT; CDR3 protein: CASSHPAEGSSPLHF
D gene: .; clone size: .; J gene: TRBJ1-2; V gene: TRBV28; CDR3 DNA: TGTGCCAGCAGTCCCACCGGGATCTATGGCTACACCTTC; CDR3 protein: CASSPTGIYGYTF
D gene: TRBD1; clone size: .; J gene: TRBJ2-7; V gene: TRBV29-1; CDR3 DNA: TGCAGCGTGGGACAGGGGGACTACGAGCAGTACTTC; CDR3 protein: CSVGQGDYEQYF
D gene: TRBD1; clone size: .; J gene: TRBJ2-5; V gene: TRBV7-9; CDR3 DNA: TGTGCCAGCAGCTTAGTCGGGACAGGCGGGACCCAGTACTTC; CDR3 protein: CASSLVGTGGTQYF
D gene: .; clone size: .; J gene: TRBJ2-5; V gene: TRBV18; CDR3 DNA: TGTGCCAGCTCACCAGAGGAGACCCAGTACTTC; CDR3 protein: CASSPEETQYF
D gene: TRBD2; clone size: .; J gene: TRBJ2-2; V gene: TRBV19; CDR3 DNA: TGTGCCAGTAATAGACTAGCGGGTAGCGGGGAGCTGTTTTTT; CDR3 protein: CASNRLAGSGELFF
D gene: .; clone size: .; J gene: TRBJ2-5; V gene: TRBV7-9; CDR3 DNA: TGTTCCAGCAGCGTCCGCCAAGAGACCCAGTACTTC; CDR3 protein: CSSSVRQETQYF
D gene: .; clone size: .; J gene: TRBJ2-1; V gene: TRBV30; CDR3 DNA: TGTGCCTGGAGTGGGGCCTTGGATCTAGAGCAGTTCTTC; CDR3 protein: CAWSGALDLEQFF
D gene: .; clone size: .; J gene: TRBJ2-2; V gene: TRBV2; CDR3 DNA: TGTGCCAGCCTAGGGGTCACCGGGGAGCTGTTTTTT; CDR3 protein: CASLGVTGELFF
D gene: .; clone size: .; J gene: TRBJ1-2; V gene: TRBV10-3; CDR3 DNA: TGTGCCATCAGTGAGGGGCAGGTTATCTATGGCTACACCTTC; CDR3 protein: CAISEGQVIYGYTF
D gene: TRBD1; clone size: .; J gene: TRBJ1-6; V gene: TRBV5-1; CDR3 DNA: TGCGCCAGCAGCATCAGGGGGATGGCACCCCTCCACTTT; CDR3 protein: CASSIRGMAPLHF
D gene: .; clone size: .; J gene: TRBJ2-5; V gene: TRBV4-1; CDR3 DNA: TGCGCCAGCAGCCAAGGAGTATTAGAGACCCAGTACTTC; CDR3 protein: CASSQGVLETQYF
D gene: .; clone size: .; J gene: TRBJ1-2; V gene: TRBV6-4; CDR3 DNA: TGTGCCAGCAGTCCCGAGCCTTTGATGAAAACTAACTATGGCTACACCTTC; CDR3 protein: CASSPEPLMKTNYGYTF
D gene: .; clone size: .; J gene: TRBJ2-5; V gene: TRBV7-3; CDR3 DNA: TGTGCCAGCAGCTTAACAGGGGTAAAAGAGACCCAGTACTTC; CDR3 protein: CASSLTGVKETQYF
D gene: .; clone size: once; J gene: TRBJ1-5; V gene: TRBV7-9; CDR3 DNA: TGTGCCAGCAGCTATCAGGGCCAGCCCCAGCATTTT; CDR3 protein: CASSYQGQPQHF
D gene: TRBD2; clone size: .; J gene: TRBJ2-1; V gene: TRBV5-1; CDR3 DNA: TGCGCCAGCAGCTCCACTAGCGGGGCGAGGAATGAGCAGTTCTTC; CDR3 protein: CASSSTSGARNEQFF
D gene: .; clone size: .; J gene: TRBJ1-2; V gene: TRBV14; CDR3 DNA: TGTGCCAGCAGCCAAGGAAGTAACAGGGTTAACTATGGCTACACCTTC; CDR3 protein: CASSQGSNRVNYGYTF
D gene: TRBD2; clone size: .; J gene: TRBJ2-5; V gene: TRBV7-3; CDR3 DNA: TGTGCCAGCAGCTCCGGACTAGCGGGGGGCATACAGTACTTC; CDR3 protein: CASSSGLAGGIQYF
D gene: .; clone size: .; J gene: TRBJ2-2; V gene: TRBV5-4; CDR3 DNA: TGTGCCAGCAGCCCTGGCGGCTCGAACACCGGGGAGCTGTTTTTT; CDR3 protein: CASSPGGSNTGELFF
D gene: TRBD2; clone size: .; J gene: TRBJ2-3; V gene: TRBV29-1; CDR3 DNA: TGCAGCGTTGGGCAGAATTGGAGACTAGCGGAAGATACGCAGTATTTT; CDR3 protein: CSVGQNWRLAEDTQYF
D gene: .; clone size: .; J gene: TRBJ2-7; V gene: TRBV5-4; CDR3 DNA: TGTGCCAGCAGCGGCGGGTCCCAAGCCTACGAGCAGTACTTC; CDR3 protein: CASSGGSQAYEQYF
D gene: .; clone size: .; J gene: TRBJ2-7; V gene: TRBV11-2; CDR3 DNA: TGTGCCAGCAGCTTAGGTTTTGAGGAGGGGACAGAGTTCACCGAGCAGTACTTC; CDR3 protein: CASSLGFEEGTEFTEQYF
D gene: TRBD1; clone size: .; J gene: TRBJ2-1; V gene: TRBV19; CDR3 DNA: TGTGCCAGTGGCACGATAATCGGGACAGGGATGATGAATGAGCAGTTCTTC; CDR3 protein: CASGTIIGTGMMNEQFF
D gene: TRBD1; clone size: .; J gene: TRBJ1-2; V gene: TRBV4-1; CDR3 DNA: TGCGCCAGCAGCCAAACTTTACAGGGGGGCAACTATGGCTACACCTTC; CDR3 protein: CASSQTLQGGNYGYTF
D gene: .; clone size: .; J gene: TRBJ1-1; V gene: TRBV5-4; CDR3 DNA: TGTGCCAGCATCGTGAACACTGAAGCTTTCTTT; CDR3 protein: CASIVNTEAFF
D gene: TRBD2; clone size: .; J gene: TRBJ2-3; V gene: TRBV7-3; CDR3 DNA: TGTGCCAGCAGCTTAAGCGGGGGGGGTGATACGCAGTATTTT; CDR3 protein: CASSLSGGGDTQYF
D gene: .; clone size: .; J gene: TRBJ1-5; V gene: TRBV28; CDR3 DNA: TGTGCCAGCGCAGGGGTTCAGCCCCAGCATTTT; CDR3 protein: CASAGVQPQHF
D gene: TRBD1; clone size: .; J gene: TRBJ1-2; V gene: TRBV5-4; CDR3 DNA: TGTGCCAGCTACGACCGGGACAGCTTTAACTATGGCTACACCTTC; CDR3 protein: CASYDRDSFNYGYTF
D gene: TRBD1; clone size: .; J gene: TRBJ1-2; V gene: TRBV5-1; CDR3 DNA: TGCGCCAGCAGCTTGGGGACAGGGAACTATGGCTACACCTTC; CDR3 protein: CASSLGTGNYGYTF